The 8 T cell receptor beta chains presented below share a single source sample, sequenced in a study of CD8 T cells in ankylosing spondylitis. Regarding the study as a whole: It appeared that ankylosing spondylitis blood was characterized by a TCR beta motif of fewer than 10 highly homologous variants.

Their target antigens are unknown. One entry per CDR3 protein, called by TCRdb with MiXCR from the 5' RACE reads. The sample has 100,000 to 150,000 distinct CDR3 sequences; roughly 15% are singletons. Sequencing was carried out using blood, either unsorted or a sorted T cell fraction (not recorded which). The receptors here all came from a male donor with ankylosing spondylitis.

This clonotype was picked up a small number of times. The V and J genes are TRBV5-1 and TRBJ2-7; TRBD2 matches 15 bases. Germline lookup yields CDR1 SGHRS and CDR2 YFSETQ. V lost 3 bases and J lost 4; bases outside the gene matches: 8. The CDR3 totals 17 residues. The CDR3 protein is CASSWKTGTSGGYEQYF. In DNA, the CDR3 is TGCGCCAGCAGCTGGAAAACCGGGACTAGCGGGGGGTACGAGCAGTACTTC.

This chain joins TRBV7-9 and TRBJ1-4; D is unresolved. Trimming left V 5 bases short and J 1 base short, with 8 bases between. This CDR3 has 14 residues. Germline values: CDR1 SEHNR, CDR2 FQNEAQ (reference sequence). The CDR3 loop reads CASSTGGTNEKLFF. The CDR3 nucleotides are TGTGCCAGCAGCACGGGAGGAACTAATGAAAAACTGTTTTTT.

The V and J genes are TRBV6-5 and TRBJ1-1; D is ambiguous. Per germline, CDR1 MNHEY and CDR2 SVGAGI. V shed 0 bases and J shed 1 base, with 6 bases lying between them. This CDR3 region has 14 residues. CDR3 bases: TGTGCCAGCAGTTACTCTCTGGCGAACACTGAAGCTTTCTTT. Amino acids: CASSYSLANTEAFF.

CDR3 sequence: CASSLAESTNEKLFF. DNA for the CDR3: TGTGCCAGCAGCTTAGCGGAGTCAACTAATGAAAAACTGTTTTTT. V and J are TRBV7-8 and TRBJ1-4; the D is unclear. Germline-derived CDR1 and CDR2 are SGHVS and FQNEAQ. The CDR3 loop spans 15 amino acids. V was cut by 0 bases and J by 0 bases, with 5 bases left in between.

The chain carries TRBV6-2 or TRBV6-3 and TRBJ2-7; TRBD2 agrees at 7 bases. Per germline, CDR1 MNHEY and CDR2 SVGEGT. CDR3 size: 12 residues. V was pared by 2 bases and J by 6 bases, with 1 base of the junction left unmatched. The CDR3: CASSYGGGEQYF. CDR3 coding DNA: TGTGCCAGCAGTTACGGCGGGGGCGAGCAGTACTTC.

The sample holds a few counts of this clonotype. The genes are TRBV27 and TRBJ2-5; no reliable D call. Germline CDR1 is MNHEY and CDR2 is SMNVEV (reference sequence). This CDR3 has 13 residues. V lost 6 bases and J lost 5, with 13 bases in between. The DNA for the CDR3 is TGTGCCAGCAGCGCAGAGTCTTGGGAGACCCAGTACTTC. It specifies CASSAESWETQYF.

The V call is TRBV7-2, the J call TRBJ1-2, with 9 bases lining up with TRBD1. In germline, CDR1 is SGHTA, CDR2 FQGNSA. With V trimmed by 4 bases and J by 8 bases, 11 bases remained unmatched. The CDR3 covers 15 residues. The CDR3: CASSSPAGQGYGYTF. For the CDR3, the DNA is TGTGCCAGCAGCTCCCCGGCCGGACAGGGGTACGGCTACACCTTC.

This clonotype has a handful of counts. This chain uses TRBV7-9 with TRBJ1-1, with D possibly being TRBD1 (6 bases). V lost 0 bases to trimming and J lost 4 bases, with 15 bases between them. The CDR3 sequence is 16 residues long. Germline values: CDR1 SEHNR, CDR2 FQNEAQ (reference sequence). The CDR3 sequence is CASSLAGLQGFTEAFF. The CDR3 DNA reads TGTGCCAGCAGCTTAGCGGGCCTACAGGGATTCACTGAAGCTTTCTTT.